Listed below are T cell receptor beta chains from one sample, sequenced in a study of early T cells in non-severe SARS-CoV-2 infection. TCRdb passed the 5' RACE reads through MiXCR, listing each CDR3 protein once. In the table there are 90,000 to 130,000 distinct CDR3 sequences, around an eighth of which are singletons. The sequencing here drew on whole blood, taken at baseline. Source of these receptors: an adult who was a healthcare worker with PCR-confirmed SARS-CoV-2 infection or an uninfected control (not recorded which). Each CDR3 is given with its conserved first and last residue. Fields, in order: J gene, clone size, V gene, D gene, CDR3 DNA, CDR3 protein. D genes are given only for firm matches. The size of a clone is reported for some rows only, either as once, few or many, or as a class for expanded clones.

J gene: TRBJ1-5
clone size: -
V gene: TRBV6-1
D gene: -
CDR3 DNA: TGTGCCAGCAGTCGACAGGATAGCAATCAGCCCCAGCATTTT
CDR3 protein: CASSRQDSNQPQHF

J gene: TRBJ2-1
clone size: many
V gene: TRBV5-5
D gene: TRBD2
CDR3 DNA: TGTGCCAGCAGCTTGGGTCTAGCGGGTTACAATGAGCAGTTCTTC
CDR3 protein: CASSLGLAGYNEQFF

J gene: TRBJ2-5
clone size: -
V gene: TRBV6-5
D gene: -
CDR3 DNA: TGTGCCAGCAGCCGACTGGTAGGAGAGACCCAGTACTTC
CDR3 protein: CASSRLVGETQYF

J gene: TRBJ1-6
clone size: few
V gene: TRBV9
D gene: TRBD1
CDR3 DNA: TGTGCCAGCAGCTTTGGGACAGGGCTATATAATTCACCCCTCCACTTT
CDR3 protein: CASSFGTGLYNSPLHF

J gene: TRBJ2-7
clone size: few
V gene: TRBV6-1
D gene: -
CDR3 DNA: TGTGCCAGCAGTGAGAGGAACGAGCAGTACTTC
CDR3 protein: CASSERNEQYF

J gene: TRBJ1-1
clone size: -
V gene: TRBV5-6
D gene: -
CDR3 DNA: TGTGCCAGCAGCTTGGCCGATCCGCTCACTGAAGCTTTCTTT
CDR3 protein: CASSLADPLTEAFF

J gene: TRBJ2-1
clone size: -
V gene: TRBV28
D gene: -
CDR3 DNA: TGTGCCAGCAGTCGTGGAGGGTACAATGAGCAGTTCTTC
CDR3 protein: CASSRGGYNEQFF

J gene: TRBJ2-3
clone size: many
V gene: TRBV6-6
D gene: -
CDR3 DNA: TGTGCCAGCAGTTCCCGCCCCAGACAGGGAGGTCTCACTAGCACAGATACGCAGTATTTT
CDR3 protein: CASSSRPRQGGLTSTDTQYF

J gene: TRBJ2-5
clone size: many
V gene: TRBV18
D gene: -
CDR3 DNA: TGTGCCAGCTCACCCGATGGCGCGGCCGGACAAGAGACCCAGTACTTC
CDR3 protein: CASSPDGAAGQETQYF

J gene: TRBJ2-3
clone size: many
V gene: TRBV30
D gene: TRBD2
CDR3 DNA: TGTGCCTGGAGGACGGGGACTAGCGCAGGCACAGATACGCAGTATTTT
CDR3 protein: CAWRTGTSAGTDTQYF

J gene: TRBJ1-6
clone size: -
V gene: TRBV2
D gene: -
CDR3 DNA: TGTGCCAGCAGTGACCCAGGCGAATGGAGTGCCCTCCACTTT
CDR3 protein: CASSDPGEWSALHF

J gene: TRBJ2-1
clone size: -
V gene: TRBV28
D gene: -
CDR3 DNA: TGTGCCAGCAGACAGGACGCCTGGATAAACAATGAGCAGTTCTTC
CDR3 protein: CASRQDAWINNEQFF

J gene: TRBJ1-4
clone size: many
V gene: TRBV2
D gene: -
CDR3 DNA: TGTGCCAGCAGTTACAGGGTTATGGATGAAAAACTGTTTTTT
CDR3 protein: CASSYRVMDEKLFF

J gene: TRBJ2-7
clone size: -
V gene: TRBV3-1
D gene: -
CDR3 DNA: TGTGCCAGCAGCCTTCAGTCAGCTGGTTCCTACGAGCAGTACTTC
CDR3 protein: CASSLQSAGSYEQYF

J gene: TRBJ2-3
clone size: few
V gene: TRBV5-5
D gene: -
CDR3 DNA: TGTGCCAGCAGCCCCCCAGTGGCCTTTAGCACAGATACGCAGTATTTT
CDR3 protein: CASSPPVAFSTDTQYF

J gene: TRBJ2-5
clone size: many
V gene: TRBV7-9
D gene: TRBD2
CDR3 DNA: TGTGCCAGCAGCTCCGAACACCCACCGGGAGGGAAGAGAGAGACCCAGTACTTC
CDR3 protein: CASSSEHPPGGKRETQYF

J gene: TRBJ2-7
clone size: -
V gene: TRBV20-1
D gene: -
CDR3 DNA: TGCAGTGCTCTCCTCGGGTCCTACGAGCAGTACTTC
CDR3 protein: CSALLGSYEQYF

J gene: TRBJ2-7
clone size: -
V gene: TRBV5-1
D gene: TRBD1
CDR3 DNA: TGCGCCAGCAGCTTACAGGGGTCGCCCTACGAGCAGTACTTC
CDR3 protein: CASSLQGSPYEQYF

J gene: TRBJ1-2
clone size: few
V gene: TRBV5-4
D gene: -
CDR3 DNA: TGTGCCAGCAGCCGAACGAATAACTATGGCTACACCTTC
CDR3 protein: CASSRTNNYGYTF

J gene: TRBJ2-3
clone size: -
V gene: TRBV5-1
D gene: TRBD1
CDR3 DNA: TGCGCCAGCAGCTTGGTCGGACAGGGGACGTCTAGCACAGATACGCAGTATTTT
CDR3 protein: CASSLVGQGTSSTDTQYF

J gene: TRBJ1-1
clone size: -
V gene: TRBV20-1
D gene: -
CDR3 DNA: TGCAGTTGGACCAAGGAGTCTGAAGCTTTCTTT
CDR3 protein: CSWTKESEAFF

J gene: TRBJ2-1
clone size: many
V gene: TRBV6-2/TRBV6-3
D gene: -
CDR3 DNA: TGTGCCAGCACAGGACAACACTACTACAATGAGCAGTTCTTC
CDR3 protein: CASTGQHYYNEQFF

J gene: TRBJ1-1
clone size: few
V gene: TRBV29-1
D gene: -
CDR3 DNA: TGCAGCGTTGAAACAGGGAGCCCCGAAGGCGCTTTCTTT
CDR3 protein: CSVETGSPEGAFF

J gene: TRBJ2-7
clone size: -
V gene: TRBV6-2/TRBV6-3
D gene: TRBD1
CDR3 DNA: TGTGCCAGCAGTTCCACCCCCGGGACAGTGATCTACGAGCAGTACTTC
CDR3 protein: CASSSTPGTVIYEQYF

J gene: TRBJ2-3
clone size: -
V gene: TRBV6-6
D gene: TRBD1
CDR3 DNA: TGTGCCAGCAGTCAGACCATAGACAGGGCCACAGATACGCAGTATTTT
CDR3 protein: CASSQTIDRATDTQYF